This T cell receptor beta chain was observed in a study of blood T cell repertoires in COVID-19. Whole-study context: Sites in the United States, Italy and Spain provided acute and convalescent COVID-19 samples. PBMCs, B-cell-depleted T cells, or T cells provided the cDNA or gDNA that made up the material.

Per the original data handling: Reference gene primer amplification in the assay estimated nucleated cell counts. Here immunoSEQ multiplex PCR was the method, and the copy in TCRdb shows in-frame clones only, minus some. The D gene and trimming were derived from the DNA, and the V and J assignments and clone size from that table. The sample contains around 140,000 clones, around 87% of which appear only once. Participants were aged roughly 18 to 100 years from approximately 24 US areas. The sequencing sample was made of PBMCs or T cells enriched from blood (not recorded which). This sequence was found in a man aged 55-75 years who had recovered from COVID-19.

Here the CDR3 DNA reads TGCAGTGCTAGTCTTGGACAGGGGCCGCAGGCACCCCTCCACTTT. It yields the protein CSASLGQGPQAPLHF. This chain links TRBV20-1 with TRBJ1-6, with 9 bases identical to TRBD1. This CDR3 has 15 amino acids. V dropped 3 bases and J dropped 11; count of bases not matched to a gene: 11. Per germline, CDR1 DFQATT and CDR2 SNEGSKA (reference sequence).